Listed here are 27 T cell receptor beta chains from one sample, sequenced in a study of CD8 T cells in Susac syndrome. RNA in amounts of about 0.5 to 1 ug was reverse transcribed with random hexamers. In TCRdb, the immunoSEQ multiplex PCR reads were re-called with MiXCR into one record per CDR3 protein. The sample yields a few hundred thousand distinct CDR3 sequences, roughly 94% seen once. Sequencing was done on a sample of CD4+ T cells from PBMCs. The receptors derive from a human donor with multiple sclerosis.

The chain is built from TRBV5-1 and TRBJ1-6, with D hard to call. V was pared by 0 bases and J by 5 bases, with 9 bases between. CDR3 length equals 15 residues. Germline V gene sequence: CDR1 SGHRS, CDR2 YFSETQ. The CDR3 protein is CASSLAQPDNSPLHF. The CDR3 bases are TGCGCCAGCAGCTTGGCCCAGCCCGATAATTCACCCCTCCACTTT.

The chain combines TRBV5-1 with TRBJ2-2, with 9 nucleotides matching TRBD2. V was clipped by 3 bases and J by 1 base; unmatched bases: 1. CDR1 and CDR2 from the germline V gene are SGHRS and YFSETQ. This CDR3 comprises 15 residues. CDR3 residues: CASSWTSVNTGELFF. The CDR3 DNA follows: TGCGCCAGCAGCTGGACTAGCGTGAACACCGGGGAGCTGTTTTTT.

V and J are TRBV14 and TRBJ2-4; D not resolved. The length of the CDR3 is 13 residues. From germline, CDR1 is SGHDN and CDR2 FVKESK. The ends were cut back, 8 bases at V and 6 bases at J, with 14 bases in the middle. CDR3 coding DNA: TGTGCCAGCTCCCCGGTGCCGGGAAACATTCAGTACTTC. As protein: CASSPVPGNIQYF.

V is TRBV3-1 and J is TRBJ2-5; 10 positions match TRBD2. The germline gives CDR1 LGHDT, CDR2 YNNKEL (reference sequence). Trimming cost V 1 base and J 12 bases; bases outside gene matches: 11. This CDR3 spans 15 amino acids. CDR3 amino acids: CASSQALTSGDSEYF. For the CDR3, the DNA is TGTGCCAGCAGCCAAGCTCTCACTAGCGGGGATAGTGAGTACTTC.

This chain connects TRBV30 to TRBJ2-3; 11 bases agree with TRBD2. The CDR3 has 15 amino acids. V was pared by 1 base and J by 3 bases, with 3 bases of the junction left unmatched. CDR1 is GTSNPN and CDR2 is SVGIG in the germline V gene (reference sequence). The CDR3 bases are TGTGCCTGGAGTGGGCTAGCGGGAGGTACAGATACGCAGTATTTT. The encoded protein is CAWSGLAGGTDTQYF.

The V and J genes are TRBV3-1 and TRBJ2-4, with 12 bases fitting TRBD2. The CDR3 runs to 17 residues. Trimming at V came to 4 bases and at J to 4 bases, leaving 8 bases not matched to a gene. Per germline, CDR1 LGHDT and CDR2 YNNKEL (reference sequence). CDR3 region: CASSPTSGGPGKNIQYF. The CDR3 bases are TGTGCCAGCAGCCCGACTAGCGGGGGCCCCGGGAAAAACATTCAGTACTTC.

V and J are TRBV20-1 and TRBJ1-1; D gene unclear. The germline V and J ends were trimmed by 1 base and 6 bases, with 6 bases remaining between them. Germline V CDR1 and CDR2: DFQATT, SNEGSKA (reference sequence). The CDR3 loop spans 11 amino acids. In nucleotides, the CDR3 is TGCAGTGCTAGAGCCGGGGCTGAAGCTTTCTTT. Amino acids: CSARAGAEAFF.

The chain uses TRBV30 and TRBJ2-7, with a weak D call TRBD1 (5 bases). Trimming pared 2 bases from V and 2 bases from J, leaving 16 bases between. This CDR3 spans 15 amino acids. The germline V gene encodes CDR1 GTSNPN and CDR2 SVGIG (reference sequence). CDR3 in amino acids: CAWSTPYRTPYEQYF. DNA of the CDR3: TGTGCCTGGAGTACCCCGTACAGGACCCCCTACGAGCAGTACTTC.

The chain combines TRBV30 with TRBJ1-2; 9 nucleotides line up with TRBD1. Germline values: CDR1 GTSNPN, CDR2 SVGIG (reference sequence). The CDR3 contains 13 residues. V was clipped by 0 bases and J by 7 bases; unmatched bases: 3. CDR3 DNA: TGTGCCTGGAGTGTGGAGGGACAGGGTGGCTACACCTTC. Protein product: CAWSVEGQGGYTF.

This chain links TRBV5-6 with TRBJ2-3; no clear D. V gave up 0 bases and J gave up 2 bases, with 7 bases separating them. Germline V gene lookup returns CDR1 SGHDT and CDR2 YYEEEE. This CDR3 contains 14 residues. DNA of the CDR3: TGTGCCAGCAGCTTGGGGGCCCCCACAGATACGCAGTATTTT. Translated: CASSLGAPTDTQYF.

The J gene is TRBJ2-3, the V gene TRBV3-1; D remains unclear. Germline values: CDR1 LGHDT, CDR2 YNNKEL (reference sequence). This CDR3 has 13 amino acids. V was pared by 0 bases and J by 7 bases, with 8 bases between. In DNA form, the CDR3 reads TGTGCCAGCAGCCAAGACGTGGCAAATACGCAGTATTTT. As protein: CASSQDVANTQYF.

The chain combines TRBV2 with TRBJ2-7; 7 positions match TRBD1. Per germline, CDR1 SNHLY and CDR2 FYNNEI. V shed 6 bases, J shed 1 base, and the junction held 6 bases outside the gene matches. CDR3 size: 14 residues. The CDR3 here is CASSYDRVSYEQYF. The CDR3 DNA sequence: TGTGCCAGCAGCTACGACAGGGTATCCTACGAGCAGTACTTC.

This chain links TRBV15 with TRBJ1-2; a possible D gene is TRBD1 (6 bases). The CDR3 contains 14 residues. CDR1 and CDR2 from the germline V gene are LNHNV and YYDKDF (reference sequence). V was pared by 0 bases and J by 4 bases, with 9 bases between. The CDR3 coding sequence is TGTGCCACCAGCAGAGATCTGGACAGCTATGGCTACACCTTC. Its protein is CATSRDLDSYGYTF.

The CDR3 spells CASSQLLVQGSAEAFF. DNA of the CDR3: TGCGCCAGCAGTCAACTTTTGGTTCAGGGATCGGCTGAAGCTTTCTTT. This chain joins TRBV23-1 and TRBJ1-1; TRBD1 might be the D (5 bases). TRBV23-1 is noted as an ORF with a role that remains uncertain. V was clipped by 2 bases and J by 6 bases, with 19 bases between them. The CDR3 extends over 16 amino acids.

The chain employs TRBV7-9 and TRBJ2-1; maybe TRBD2 (5 bases). This CDR3 is 13 amino acids long. Germline V gene lookup returns CDR1 SEHNR and CDR2 FQNEAQ (reference sequence). The V end lost 8 bases, the J end lost 0 bases, and 8 bases lay between the germline ends. This CDR3 reads CASGRGSYNEQFF. The CDR3 DNA reads as TGTGCCAGCGGACGGGGCTCCTACAATGAGCAGTTCTTC.

The chain couples TRBV11-2 to TRBJ2-7; D is perhaps TRBD1 or TRBD2 (5 bases each). V was shortened by 0 bases and J by 7 bases, with 10 bases between the two germline ends. The V gene's germline CDR1 is SGHAT and CDR2 FQNNGV. The CDR3 runs to 13 residues. CDR3 DNA sequence: TGTGCCAGCAGCTTAGATCGGGACGGAGAGCAGTACGTC. Protein: CASSLDRDGEQYV.

The table lists this clonotype with a count of one. The rearrangement joins TRBV19 to TRBJ1-2; D remains ambiguous. Looked up from germline, CDR1 is LNHDA and CDR2 is SQIVND (reference sequence). The CDR3 covers 13 residues. Deletions cut 5 bases from V and 7 bases from J, with 14 bases between. Here the CDR3 DNA reads TGTGCCAGTAGTCTTGACTGGACGCGTGGCTACACCTTC. Translation: CASSLDWTRGYTF. Using reference TRBV19 and TRBJ1-2 for the parts outside the CDR3, the full variable domain is DGGITQSPKYLFRKEGQNVTLSCEQNLNHDAMYWYRQDPGQGLRLIYYSQIVNDFQKGDIAEGYSVSREKKESFPLTVTSAQKNPTAFYLCASSLDWTRGYTFGSGTRLTVV.

The rearrangement links TRBV23-1 to TRBJ1-1; the D gene is possibly TRBD1 (5 bases). Being an ORF, TRBV23-1 has a function that is uncertain. Trimming stripped 3 bases from V and 1 base from J, with 9 bases between. The CDR3 spans 14 residues. CDR3 in DNA: TGCGCCAGCAGTCACCGAGGACAGAACACTGAAGCTTTCTTT. Amino acids: CASSHRGQNTEAFF.

This rearrangement joins TRBV15 to TRBJ2-5; D possibly corresponds to TRBD1 (5 bases). Trimming cost V 0 bases and J 10 bases, with 21 bases left between them. From germline, CDR1 is LNHNV and CDR2 YYDKDF (reference sequence). This CDR3 has 16 residues. CDR3 loop: CATSRDSELARGGQYF. DNA for the CDR3: TGTGCCACCAGCAGAGATTCAGAGCTGGCTAGGGGTGGCCAGTACTTC.

The gene calls are TRBV9 and TRBJ2-1; 7 bases agree with TRBD2. Losses at the gene ends were 0 bases for V and 2 bases for J; bases not matched to a gene: 11. CDR3 size: 18 residues. Germline V gives CDR1 SGDLS, CDR2 YYNGEE. The chain's CDR3 is CASSVEVGEGSPYNEQFF. The CDR3 region has the DNA TGTGCCAGCAGCGTAGAGGTCGGGGAGGGGAGTCCCTACAATGAGCAGTTCTTC.

The chain uses TRBV29-1 and TRBJ1-1; 9 nucleotides match TRBD1. Germline assignment: CDR1 SQVTM and CDR2 ANQGSEA. With 7 bases clipped from V and 4 bases from J, the junction kept 7 bases outside the gene matches. The CDR3 has 13 amino acids. The CDR3 DNA is TGCAGCGGGGCCGGGACAGGGACCACTGAAGCTTTCTTT. Translating it yields CSGAGTGTTEAFF.

This chain joins TRBV30 and TRBJ2-1; a possible D gene is TRBD1 (7 bases). The germline V and J ends were trimmed by 1 base and 4 bases, with 14 bases remaining between them. The CDR3 sequence is 15 residues long. Looked up from germline, CDR1 is GTSNPN and CDR2 is SVGIG (reference sequence). The CDR3 here is CAWSAQSGGYNEQFF. Written as DNA, the CDR3 is TGTGCCTGGAGTGCCCAGTCAGGGGGGTACAATGAGCAGTTCTTC.

The J gene is TRBJ2-7, the V gene TRBV20-1; 7 nucleotides line up with TRBD2. The germline V gene has CDR1 DFQATT and CDR2 SNEGSKA (reference sequence). V shed 0 bases, J shed 5 bases, and the junction held 10 bases outside the gene matches. CDR3 length equals 15 residues. In DNA, the CDR3 is TGCAGTGCTAGAGATGGAGCGGCTAGCGGTGACGAGCAGTACTTC. It translates to CSARDGAASGDEQYF.

This chain joins TRBV29-1 and TRBJ1-2, with 7 bases that match TRBD1. After removal of 4 bases from V and 2 bases from J, the junction contained 4 bases not matched to a gene. The CDR3 consists of 13 residues. The germline V gene has CDR1 SQVTM and CDR2 ANQGSEA. The CDR3 spells CSVGTRGNYGYTF. Here the CDR3 DNA reads TGCAGCGTTGGCACCAGGGGGAACTATGGCTACACCTTC.

This rearrangement joins TRBV2 to TRBJ1-1; 9 bases align to TRBD1. Trimming removed 8 bases from V and 4 bases from J; junction bases left unmatched: 5. Germline V CDR1 and CDR2: SNHLY, FYNNEI. CDR3 length: 13 amino acids. This CDR3 is CASRTGVFTEAFF. The CDR3 region has the DNA TGTGCCAGCCGGACAGGGGTATTCACTGAAGCTTTCTTT.

This chain uses TRBV9 with TRBJ1-1; no clear D. The germline CDR1 and CDR2 sequences are SGDLS and YYNGEE. This CDR3 is 13 amino acids long. The V and J ends lost 0 bases and 0 bases respectively, with 3 bases between them. The CDR3 reads CASSVDMNTEAFF. The CDR3 coding sequence is TGTGCCAGCAGCGTAGACATGAACACTGAAGCTTTCTTT. The full variable domain, in which reference TRBV9 and TRBJ1-1 provide the parts outside the CDR3, is DSGVTQTPKHLITATGQRVTLRCSPRSGDLSVYWYQQSLDQGLQFLIQYYNGEERAKGNILERFSAQQFPDLHSELNLSSLELGDSALYFCASSVDMNTEAFFGQGTRLTVV.

V and J are TRBV25-1 and TRBJ2-5, with D possibly TRBD1 on 6 matching bases. The V end was cut by 6 bases, the J end by 1 base, with 24 bases between. Germline loops: CDR1 MGHDK, CDR2 SYGVNS. The CDR3 sequence is 18 residues long. The CDR3, as DNA: TGTGCCAGCAGCCCTGTGCGCGGACAGAGACCTCCCCAAGAGACCCAGTACTTC. Translated, it gives CASSPVRGQRPPQETQYF.